The clone carrying this T cell receptor beta chain was counted at least ten times. This sample was taken from a study of low-dose radiotherapy and immunotherapy resistance in tumors. Across the whole study: The study delivered 0.5 Gy per fraction every 2 weeks to Cohort 1, totaling 6.5 Gy. Cohort 2 patients were irradiated with 1 Gy every two weeks, reaching 13 Gy over 26 weeks.

Unmatched junction bases numbered 11, after V lost 6 bases and J lost 7 bases. CDR3 size: 16 residues. The time point is: after trial treatment. Described treatment: LDRT plus nivolumab, ipilimumab, low-dose cyclophosphamide and aspirin (RACIN trial). Every donor was treated with nivolumab, ipilimumab, aspirin, low-dose cyclophosphamide and also low-dose radiotherapy. Priming of first-strand cDNA relied on TRAV- and TRBV-specific primers (covering alpha and beta chains). TCR amplification used 20 PCR cycles, a constant-region primer and a V-primer adapter. TCRdb processed the reads anew with MiXCR; each CDR3 protein has one entry. The sample lists some 46,000 distinct CDR3 sequences; about 25% were seen once.

The V call is TRBV12-3 or TRBV12-4, the J call TRBJ2-1, with 11 bases matching TRBD1. The specimen comprised PBMCs, sampled after low-dose radiotherapy plus immunotherapy. This receptor was obtained from a male donor with prostate cancer. CDR3 in amino acids: CASSRLEGTGGNEQFF. CDR3 sequence (DNA): TGTGCCAGCAGCCGGCTCGAGGGGACAGGGGGAAATGAGCAGTTCTTC.